These 15 T cell receptor beta chains share one sample of origin, sequenced in a study of OX40 agonist ivuxolimab in advanced cancers. The repertoire was sequenced with immunoSEQ multiplex PCR; TCRdb's copy has only in-frame clones and lacks some. The profile shows tens of thousands of clones, roughly 89% of them singletons. The sample was CD4+ or CD8+ T cells sorted from blood, taken in a trial of the OX40 agonist ivuxolimab. Receptors were obtained from an adult with an advanced solid tumor such as melanoma, head and neck, liver or kidney cancer.

The chain is built from TRBV6-5 and TRBJ2-7, with a tentative D call TRBD1 (5 bases). CDR1 and CDR2 (germline): MNHEY, SVGAGI. The CDR3 extends over 14 amino acids. Trimming took 0 bases from V and 5 from J, leaving 11 bases between them. As DNA, the CDR3 is TGTGCCAGCAGTTACTCCTCAGGGTCCGACGAGCAGTACTTC. Its protein product is CASSYSSGSDEQYF.

J is TRBJ1-1 and V is TRBV5-1, with a tentative D call TRBD1 (6 bases). Germline lookup yields CDR1 SGHRS and CDR2 YFSETQ. Trimming cost V 4 bases and J 0 bases, with 13 bases left between them. This CDR3 region has 15 residues. Here the CDR3 DNA reads TGCGCCAGCAGCAACTCCCGGGACATGAACACTGAAGCTTTCTTT. Its protein is CASSNSRDMNTEAFF. The variable domain in full, completed from reference TRBV5-1 and TRBJ1-1, reads KAGVTQTPRYLIKTRGQQVTLSCSPISGHRSVSWYQQTPGQGLQFLFEYFSETQRNKGNFPGRFSGRQFSNSRSEMNVSTLELGDSALYLCASSNSRDMNTEAFFGQGTRLTVV.

CDR3 in amino acids: CATGQGYQPQHF. The CDR3 DNA follows: TGTGCCACGGGACAGGGTTATCAGCCCCAGCATTTT. V gene TRBV28 combines with J gene TRBJ1-5; 9 nucleotides agree with TRBD1. Germline V gene sequence: CDR1 MDHEN, CDR2 SYDVKM. This CDR3 contains 12 residues. The ends lost 10 bases at V and 5 bases at J; junction bases unmatched: 3.

The J gene is TRBJ2-1, the V gene TRBV29-1; a weak D match, TRBD1 (6 bases). V lost 4 bases and J lost 4, with 11 bases in between. CDR3 length: 13 amino acids. Germline CDR1 reads SQVTM; CDR2 reads ANQGSEA. CDR3 in amino acids: CSVGGQPYNEQFF. In DNA, the CDR3 is TGCAGCGTTGGGGGGCAGCCGTACAATGAGCAGTTCTTC.

The chain uses TRBV4-1 and TRBJ2-1; D is undetermined. The CDR3 is 16 residues long. Germline V gene lookup returns CDR1 MGHRA and CDR2 YSYEKL. V dropped 2 bases and J dropped 5 bases, with 16 bases sitting between them. CDR3 nucleotides: TGCGCCAGCAGCCAATATAGTGCGAGATTGGACAATGAGCAGTTCTTC. Translation: CASSQYSARLDNEQFF.

This clone was observed a handful of times. V gene TRBV5-1 combines with J gene TRBJ2-1; TRBD2 agrees at 11 bases. Germline CDR1 is SGHRS and CDR2 is YFSETQ. The CDR3 is 15 residues long. Trimming cost V 4 bases and J 8 bases; bases outside gene matches: 8. The CDR3 reads CASSNIAGGLDEQFF. In DNA form, the CDR3 reads TGCGCCAGCAGCAACATAGCGGGGGGGCTGGATGAGCAGTTCTTC.

This chain joins TRBV27 and TRBJ1-5, with D perhaps TRBD1 (5 bases). The CDR3 spans 14 residues. The V end lost 2 bases, the J end lost 3 bases, and 8 bases lay between the germline ends. Germline CDR1 is MNHEY and CDR2 is SMNVEV (reference sequence). For the CDR3, the DNA is TGTGCCAGCAGTTTACGGGGGGTCAATCAGCCCCAGCATTTT. Residues: CASSLRGVNQPQHF.

With regard to this clone: An end of the junction does not agree with germline; a read error may underlie this. This chain joins TRBV5-1 and TRBJ1-1; D unclear. CDR1 and CDR2 (germline): SGHRS, YFSETQ. CDR3 size: 14 residues. The CDR3 region is CASSFSRPRTEAFF. CDR3 sequence (DNA): TGCGCCAGCAGCTTTTCCCGGCCCCGCACTGAGGCTTTCTTT.

V and J are TRBV9 and TRBJ1-2; no reliable D call. Looked up from germline, CDR1 is SGDLS and CDR2 is YYNGEE. Trimming left V 2 bases short and J 0 bases short, with 17 bases between. There are 17 residues in the CDR3. For the CDR3, the DNA is TGTGCCAGCAGCGTTTCAGGAATGCCCACCGCTAACTATGGCTACACCTTC. Protein product: CASSVSGMPTANYGYTF.

CDR3 sequence: CASSPQDRPGNTIYF. CDR3 coding DNA: TGTGCCAGCAGTCCTCAGGACCGGCCCGGGAACACCATATATTTT. The gene calls are TRBV28 and TRBJ1-3, with unresolved D. There are 15 residues in the CDR3. Germline CDR1 MDHEN, CDR2 SYDVKM. V lost 5 bases and J lost 7, with 18 bases in between.

The chain recombines TRBV9 with TRBJ2-2, with no clear D. Germline loops: CDR1 SGDLS, CDR2 YYNGEE. This CDR3 has 12 amino acids. V was cut by 3 bases and J by 4 bases, with 4 bases left in between. CDR3 in DNA: TGTGCCAGCAGCGCCATCACCGGGGAGCTGTTTTTT. Translated, it gives CASSAITGELFF.

The chain combines TRBV27 with TRBJ2-1; 12 bases are shared with TRBD1. Looked up from germline, CDR1 is MNHEY and CDR2 is SMNVEV (reference sequence). The CDR3 contains 19 residues. V shed 0 bases and J 6 bases; nucleotides not matched to a gene: 12. The CDR3 is CASSLSPGQGATMANEQFF. CDR3 DNA: TGTGCCAGCAGTTTATCCCCGGGACAGGGGGCTACGATGGCCAATGAGCAGTTCTTC.

The V call is TRBV7-9, the J call TRBJ1-4; 7 positions match TRBD1. Unmatched junction bases numbered 8, after V lost 2 bases and J lost 8 bases. The CDR3 contains 15 residues. Germline-derived CDR1 and CDR2 are SEHNR and FQNEAQ (reference sequence). In DNA, the CDR3 is TGTGCCAGCAGCTTATCGACAGGGAAGGGGGAAAAACTGTTTTTT. It is translated as CASSLSTGKGEKLFF.

The chain uses TRBV6-6 and TRBJ2-2; the D is unclear. The germline CDR1 and CDR2 sequences are MNHNY and SVGAGI (reference sequence). V was trimmed by 6 bases and J by 2 bases, leaving 10 bases between them. The CDR3 extends over 14 amino acids. This chain's CDR3 is CASSWTENTGELFF. The CDR3 nucleotides read TGTGCCAGCAGCTGGACGGAAAACACCGGGGAGCTGTTTTTT.

A single count supports this clone. The rearrangement uses TRBV5-6 and TRBJ2-1; D remains unclear. The CDR3 is made up of 12 amino acids. CDR1 is SGHDT, CDR2 YYEEEE, per germline. Trimming removed 0 bases at V and 6 bases at J, with 4 bases between. CDR3 in DNA: TGTGCCAGCAGCTTGGCCACCAATGAGCAGTTCTTC. As protein: CASSLATNEQFF.